The rows below give T cell receptor beta chains drawn from one sample of a study of blood T cell repertoires in COVID-19. Using immunoSEQ multiplex PCR, the repertoire was profiled, and TCRdb retains in-frame clones only, with some absent. The sample shows a few hundred thousand clones, 80% to 95% of them seen only once. Material: PBMCs or T cells enriched from blood (not recorded which). These receptors were collected from a woman in her 30s who had recovered from COVID-19. CDR3s include the opening cysteine and the closing phenylalanine or tryptophan. The D gene is left open where the match is weak. Expanded clones are given a class, and other clones once, few, many or no size at all.

D gene	V gene	J gene	clone size	CDR3 protein	CDR3 DNA
.	TRBV29-1	TRBJ2-3	.	CSVQEGTRTDTQYF	TGCAGCGTACAGGAGGGGACTCGCACAGATACGCAGTATTTT
TRBD1	TRBV27	TRBJ1-2	.	CASSFQGTGIYGYTF	TGTGCCAGCAGTTTTCAAGGGACAGGTATCTATGGCTACACCTTC
TRBD2	TRBV10-3	TRBJ2-1	.	CAISDNLAGANEQFF	TGTGCCATCAGTGATAATCTAGCGGGAGCTAATGAGCAGTTCTTC
TRBD1	TRBV5-5	TRBJ1-2	.	CASSLVAGQGAGYTF	TGTGCCAGCAGCTTGGTAGCAGGACAGGGTGCTGGCTACACCTTC
.	TRBV7-8	TRBJ1-1	.	CASSLALRVSGTEAFF	TGTGCCAGCAGCTTAGCCCTGAGGGTCTCTGGCACTGAAGCTTTCTTT
.	TRBV5-8	TRBJ2-7	.	CASSLVQGALGEQYF	TGTGCCAGCAGCTTAGTTCAAGGAGCCCTTGGGGAGCAGTACTTC
.	TRBV25-1	TRBJ2-7	.	CASSGNTRYEQYF	TGTGCCAGCAGTGGCAATACGCGCTACGAGCAGTACTTC
.	TRBV7-2	TRBJ1-2	.	CASSTSEGAYGYTF	TGTGCCAGCAGCACTAGCGAGGGCGCCTATGGCTACACCTTC
TRBD1	TRBV4-2	TRBJ1-2	.	CASSFGLQQGGGYYGYTF	TGTGCCAGCAGCTTTGGGCTACAACAGGGGGGGGGATACTATGGCTACACCTTC
.	TRBV14	TRBJ1-1	.	CASSPVRGGNSLRNTEAFF	TGTGCCAGCAGCCCAGTCCGGGGGGGCAATAGCTTACGGAACACTGAAGCTTTCTTT
.	TRBV18	TRBJ2-7	.	CASSPVSSLGEQYF	TGTGCCAGCTCCCCCGTGAGTAGCTTGGGCGAGCAGTACTTC
.	TRBV6-5	TRBJ2-1	.	CASSRSRANNEQFF	TGTGCCAGCAGTCGGTCCAGGGCCAACAATGAGCAGTTCTTC
.	TRBV7-8	TRBJ2-4	.	CASSSPGGLSKNIQYF	TGTGCCAGCAGCTCCCCGGGTGGCCTTTCCAAAAACATTCAGTACTTC
.	TRBV27	TRBJ1-2	once	CASRSRASPGYTF	TGTGCCAGCAGGTCCAGGGCCTCTCCGGGCTACACCTTC
TRBD1	TRBV28	TRBJ2-7	.	CASSSLGQVVSYEQYF	TGTGCCAGCAGCTCTCTCGGACAGGTCGTCTCCTACGAGCAGTACTTC
TRBD2	TRBV7-9	TRBJ2-7	few	CASRPIEAGVAHEQYF	TGTGCCAGCAGACCCATTGAGGCGGGAGTCGCCCACGAGCAGTACTTC
.	TRBV4-1	TRBJ2-3	.	CASSQVSPRGSRTDTQYF	TGCGCCAGCAGCCAAGTCTCCCCCAGGGGAAGTAGGACAGATACGCAGTATTTT
TRBD1	TRBV19	TRBJ1-1	few	CASTRDRLNTEAFF	TGTGCCAGTACCCGGGACAGATTAAACACTGAAGCTTTCTTT
.	TRBV4-2	TRBJ1-3	once	CASSHPTEPGNTIYF	TGTGCCAGCAGCCACCCGACTGAGCCTGGAAACACCATATATTTT
TRBD1	TRBV5-8	TRBJ1-2	.	CASSSQGAGYTF	TGTGCCAGCAGCTCCCAGGGGGCTGGCTACACCTTC
.	TRBV30	TRBJ1-1	.	CAWSLDTSAFF	TGTGCCTGGAGTCTGGACACTTCCGCTTTCTTT
.	TRBV28	TRBJ1-2	.	CASSSPRHPSGTF	TGTGCCAGCAGCTCACCGAGACACCCGTCCGGCACCTTC
TRBD2	TRBV2	TRBJ2-2	.	CASSGGAFGELFF	TGTGCCAGCAGCGGGGGGGCCTTCGGGGAGCTGTTTTTT
TRBD2	TRBV13	TRBJ2-1	.	CASRSAGEPRNEQFF	TGTGCCAGCAGGTCAGCGGGGGAGCCTAGGAATGAGCAGTTCTTC
.	TRBV7-9	TRBJ2-7	.	CASSEQGYEQYF	TGTGCCAGCAGCGAACAGGGATACGAGCAGTACTTC
.	TRBV19	TRBJ1-5	.	CASTSTGPEPQHF	TGTGCCTCAACCTCGACAGGCCCAGAGCCCCAGCATTTT
.	TRBV28	TRBJ1-6	.	CASSLEQGMSSPLHF	TGTGCCAGCAGTTTGGAGCAGGGAATGAGTTCACCCCTCCACTTT
.	TRBV7-3	TRBJ2-1	.	CASSATGSSYNEQFF	TGTGCCAGCAGTGCTACAGGGAGCTCCTACAATGAGCAGTTCTTC
.	TRBV28	TRBJ1-4	once	CASSGAQLATNEKLFF	TGTGCCAGCAGTGGGGCTCAGTTGGCAACTAATGAAAAACTGTTTTTT
.	TRBV4-3	TRBJ2-1	.	CASSQETVTVPGEQFF	TGCGCCAGCAGCCAAGAGACAGTTACCGTGCCGGGTGAGCAGTTCTTC
.	TRBV6-2/TRBV6-3	TRBJ1-5	.	CASSYVGGSGNQPQHF	TGTGCCAGCAGTTACGTCGGGGGATCGGGCAATCAGCCCCAGCATTTT
TRBD1	TRBV6-5	TRBJ1-2	.	CASSLDRVDGYTF	TGTGCCAGCAGTCTTGACAGGGTGGATGGCTACACCTTC
.	TRBV2	TRBJ1-1	once	CASSLENTEAFF	TGTGCCAGCAGTCTAGAGAACACTGAAGCTTTCTTT
.	TRBV7-2	TRBJ2-1	.	CASSPGRSYNEQFF	TGTGCCAGCAGCCCAGGGAGGTCCTACAATGAGCAGTTCTTC
.	TRBV27	TRBJ2-3	.	CASSSRQGTDTQYF	TGTGCCAGCAGTTCGCGACAGGGCACAGATACGCAGTATTTT
.	TRBV7-3	TRBJ2-2	.	CASSQNSFPNTGELFF	TGTGCCAGCAGCCAAAACTCCTTCCCCAACACCGGGGAGCTGTTTTTT
.	TRBV7-9	TRBJ2-5	.	CASSLRGQETQYF	TGTGCCAGCAGCTTAAGGGGCCAAGAGACCCAGTACTTC
TRBD2	TRBV19	TRBJ2-7	.	CASSMSGTSGDYEQYF	TGTGCCAGTAGTATGTCCGGGACTAGCGGAGACTACGAGCAGTACTTC
.	TRBV28	TRBJ1-5	.	CASSWGVAGNQPQHF	TGTGCCAGCTCATGGGGAGTAGCGGGCAATCAGCCCCAGCATTTT
TRBD1	TRBV5-1	TRBJ1-1	once	CASSSVGTGNRRTEAFF	TGCGCCAGCAGCTCTGTCGGGACAGGGAACCGGCGGACTGAAGCTTTCTTT
.	TRBV30	TRBJ1-1	once	CAWAVSTEAFF	TGTGCCTGGGCAGTCAGCACTGAAGCTTTCTTT
.	TRBV7-6	TRBJ2-1	.	CASSLAMVAVYNEQFF	TGTGCCAGCAGCTTAGCGATGGTGGCAGTATACAATGAGCAGTTCTTC
.	TRBV28	TRBJ2-7	.	CASSQKEPTTYEQYF	TGTGCCAGCAGCCAAAAAGAACCGACAACTTACGAGCAGTACTTC
.	TRBV5-6	TRBJ2-5	.	CASSLAGVSEETQYF	TGTGCCAGCAGCTTGGCCGGGGTTAGCGAGGAGACCCAGTACTTC
TRBD1	TRBV28	TRBJ1-5	few	CASSTGGSRQPQHF	TGTGCCAGCAGTACAGGGGGCTCACGTCAGCCCCAGCATTTT
TRBD1	TRBV28	TRBJ2-6	.	CASSKGQGYSGANVLTF	TGTGCCAGCAGTAAGGGACAGGGCTACTCTGGGGCCAACGTCCTGACTTTC